There are many counts of the clone carrying this T cell receptor beta chain. The antigen remains undetermined. CDR3 length: 16 residues. V shed 2 bases and J 0 bases; nucleotides not matched to a gene: 5. Germline CDR1 is SGHAT and CDR2 is FQDESV (reference sequence). Each patient was aged 18 to 65 and had newly diagnosed hyperthyroidism of under 2 months' duration. These data come from a study of T cells in Graves' hyperthyroidism and ophthalmopathy. From RNA transcripts, TCR beta CDR3 regions were amplified. When the TCR CDR3 underwent first-round RT-PCR, the HTBI primer set was used. TCRdb called the multiplex PCR reads again in MiXCR, with one record for every CDR3 protein. This sample has a few hundred thousand distinct CDR3 sequences, with around 20% found just once. The study's findings and limits: Most clonotypes expanded in thyroid above 0.001 were likewise present in blood.

Material: blood. The receptor was derived from a man aged 18 to 35 with Graves' hyperthyroidism. The V and J genes are TRBV11-1 and TRBJ2-7; TRBD2 aligns across 9 bases. The CDR3 DNA reads TGTGCCAGCAGCTTAATTAGCGGGGGTTACTCCTACGAGCAGTACTTC. Translated, it gives CASSLISGGYSYEQYF.